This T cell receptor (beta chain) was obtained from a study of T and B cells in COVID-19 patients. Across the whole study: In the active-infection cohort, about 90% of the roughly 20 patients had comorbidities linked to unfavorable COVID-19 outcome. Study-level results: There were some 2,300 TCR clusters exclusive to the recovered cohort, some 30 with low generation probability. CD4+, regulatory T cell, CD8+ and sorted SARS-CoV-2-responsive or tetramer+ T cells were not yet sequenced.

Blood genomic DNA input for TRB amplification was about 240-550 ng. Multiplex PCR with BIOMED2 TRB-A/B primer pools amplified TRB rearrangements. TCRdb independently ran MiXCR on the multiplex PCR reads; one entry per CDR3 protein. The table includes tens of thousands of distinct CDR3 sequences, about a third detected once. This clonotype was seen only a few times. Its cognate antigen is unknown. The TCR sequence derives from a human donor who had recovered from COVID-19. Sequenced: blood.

CDR3 in amino acids: CASSQFSGQGTTSISNQPQHF. Here the CDR3 DNA reads TGTGCCAGCAGTCAATTTTCGGGACAGGGGACGACCTCAATCAGCAATCAGCCCCAGCATTTT. J is TRBJ1-5 and V is TRBV27; 10 bases are shared with TRBD1. CDR3 length: 21 amino acids. V lost 5 bases, J lost 1 base, and 20 bases stayed unmatched. Germline lookup yields CDR1 MNHEY and CDR2 SMNVEV (reference sequence).